This T cell receptor beta chain was identified during a study of shared T cell receptors in the human thymus. The protocol was immunoSEQ multiplex PCR, while the TCRdb copy is restricted to in-frame clones and leaves out a portion. The sample holds hundreds of thousands of clones, about 87% seen once. The CDR3 has 16 amino acids. Trimming stripped 0 bases from V and 3 bases from J, with 15 bases between. Per the germline V gene, CDR1 is SGDLS and CDR2 is YYNGEE. The same specimen was also included in a second study, on human thymus T cells.

The source material was thymocytes. The source of this sequence is a boy under three years old with a congenital heart defect. This chain links TRBV9 with TRBJ1-2; possibly TRBD1 for D (6 bases). The CDR3 loop is CASSVAPSRGDYGYTF. CDR3 nucleotides: TGTGCCAGCAGCGTAGCACCCTCCAGGGGTGACTATGGCTACACCTTC.